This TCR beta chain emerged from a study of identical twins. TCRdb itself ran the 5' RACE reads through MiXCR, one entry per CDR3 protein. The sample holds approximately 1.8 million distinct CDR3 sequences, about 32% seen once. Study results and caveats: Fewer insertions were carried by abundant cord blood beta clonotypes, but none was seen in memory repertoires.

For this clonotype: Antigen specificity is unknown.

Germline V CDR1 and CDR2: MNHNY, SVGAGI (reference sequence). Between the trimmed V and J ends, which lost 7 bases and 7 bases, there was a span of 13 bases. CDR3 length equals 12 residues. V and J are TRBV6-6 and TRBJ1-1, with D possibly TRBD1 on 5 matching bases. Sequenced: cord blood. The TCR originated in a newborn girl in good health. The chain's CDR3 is CASKIGDVEAFF. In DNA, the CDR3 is TGTGCCAGCAAAATAGGGGACGTTGAAGCTTTCTTT.